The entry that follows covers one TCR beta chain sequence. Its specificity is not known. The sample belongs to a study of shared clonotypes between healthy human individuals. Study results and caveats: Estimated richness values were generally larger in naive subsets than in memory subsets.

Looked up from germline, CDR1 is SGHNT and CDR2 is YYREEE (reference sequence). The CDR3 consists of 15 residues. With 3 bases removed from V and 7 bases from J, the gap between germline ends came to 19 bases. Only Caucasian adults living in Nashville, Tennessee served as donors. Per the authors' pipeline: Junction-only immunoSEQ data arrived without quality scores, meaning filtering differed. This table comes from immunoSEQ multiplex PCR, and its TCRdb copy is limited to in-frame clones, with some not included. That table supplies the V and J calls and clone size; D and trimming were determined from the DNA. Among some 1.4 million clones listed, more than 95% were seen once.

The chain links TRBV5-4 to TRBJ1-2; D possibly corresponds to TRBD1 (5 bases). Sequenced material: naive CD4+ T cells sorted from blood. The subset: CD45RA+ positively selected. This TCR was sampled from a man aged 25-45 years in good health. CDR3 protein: CASSSPGRVSRGYTF. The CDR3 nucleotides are TGTGCCAGCAGCTCCCCGGGCAGGGTATCGCGTGGCTACACCTTC.